One T cell receptor beta chain is described in this entry. This sample stems from a study of T cell responses to AZD1222 COVID-19 vaccine. This CDR3 contains 15 residues. The V gene's germline CDR1 is SGHAT and CDR2 FQNNGV. J lost 10 bases, V lost 5 bases, and 10 bases had no gene match. Clones were sequenced by immunoSEQ multiplex PCR, and TCRdb holds only the in-frame ones, with some missing. The sample yields around 190,000 clones, 90% to 95% seen once. This receptor was obtained from an adult who received the AZD1222 COVID-19 vaccine. V gene TRBV11-2 combines with J gene TRBJ1-6, with TRBD1 matching over 8 bases. Source: peripheral blood, taken 28 days after the second AZD1222 dose. CDR3 sequence: CASSRSGQGQSPLHF. The DNA of the CDR3 is TGTGCCAGCAGCCGCAGTGGACAGGGCCAATCACCCCTCCACTTT.